This T cell receptor beta chain stems from a study of T cell responses to AZD1222 COVID-19 vaccine. Study findings and constraints: Nearly half of spike-specific TCRs reportedly target unmutated variant regions. Baseline antibody screening turned up just six or seven seropositive AZD1222 recipients. In all cases, repertoires were sampled only after the peak T cell response.

As concerns this clone: The target antigen is unknown.

TCRdb's table, derived via immunoSEQ multiplex PCR, lists solely in-frame clones and lacks some. This table has approximately 180,000 clones, over 80% appearing once. Per germline, CDR1 MDHEN and CDR2 SYDVKM. The CDR3 has 14 residues. Trimming took off 3 bases at V and 1 base at J, with 9 bases between the two ends. The receptor's source is an adult who received the MenACWY meningococcal vaccine as a control. The chain carries TRBV28 and TRBJ1-1, with a weak D call TRBD1 (6 bases). The sample was peripheral blood, taken 28 days after the second dose of the MenACWY control vaccine. The CDR3 sequence is CASSFWTENTEAFF. The CDR3 DNA is TGTGCCAGCAGTTTTTGGACAGAGAACACTGAAGCTTTCTTT.